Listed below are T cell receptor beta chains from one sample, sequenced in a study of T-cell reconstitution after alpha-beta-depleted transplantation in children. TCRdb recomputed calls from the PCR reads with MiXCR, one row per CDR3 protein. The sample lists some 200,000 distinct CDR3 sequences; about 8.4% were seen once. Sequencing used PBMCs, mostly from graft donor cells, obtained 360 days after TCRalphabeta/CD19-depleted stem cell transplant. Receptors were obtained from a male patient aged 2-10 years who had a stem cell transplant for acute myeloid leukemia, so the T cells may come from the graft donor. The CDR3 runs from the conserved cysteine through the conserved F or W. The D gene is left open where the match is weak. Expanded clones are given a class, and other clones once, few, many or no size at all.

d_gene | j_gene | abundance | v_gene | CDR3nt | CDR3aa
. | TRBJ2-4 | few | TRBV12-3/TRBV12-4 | TGTGCCAGCAGTTTAAGGCCTCCGGTTCAGTACTTC | CASSLRPPVQYF
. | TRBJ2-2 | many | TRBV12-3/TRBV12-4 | TGTGCCACCTCAGGACAGTTGGTCACCGGGGAGCTGTTTTTT | CATSGQLVTGELFF
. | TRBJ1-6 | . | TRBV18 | TGTGCCAGCTCACCACGAGGGCAGGGTAATTCACCCCTCCACTTT | CASSPRGQGNSPLHF
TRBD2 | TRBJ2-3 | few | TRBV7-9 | TGTGCCAGCAGCTATCGGGACTACCACACAGATACGCAGTATTTT | CASSYRDYHTDTQYF
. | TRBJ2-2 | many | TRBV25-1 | TGTGCCAGCAGTGAAAATGCCAGGGAGCTGTTTTTT | CASSENARELFF
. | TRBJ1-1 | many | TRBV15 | TGTGCCACCAGCAGAGACTTCGGGAACACTGAAGCTTTCTTT | CATSRDFGNTEAFF
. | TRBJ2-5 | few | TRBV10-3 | TGTGCCATCAGCCTCGACAGGTACCAAGAGACCCAGTACTTC | CAISLDRYQETQYF
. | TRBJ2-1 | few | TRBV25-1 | TGTGCCACTCAGGGGCTAGAATCCAATGAGCAGTTCTTC | CATQGLESNEQFF
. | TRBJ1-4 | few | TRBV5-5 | TGTGCCAGCAGCTTCGGGGGGGATCTTCTGTTTTTT | CASSFGGDLLFF
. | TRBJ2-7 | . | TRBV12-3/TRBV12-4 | TGTGCCAGCAGTAAGGGAGGAGAGCAGTACTTC | CASSKGGEQYF
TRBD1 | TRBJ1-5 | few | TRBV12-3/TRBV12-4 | TGTGCCAGCAGTTCCCAATTGGGAGACAGGGCCCAGCCCCAGCATTTT | CASSSQLGDRAQPQHF
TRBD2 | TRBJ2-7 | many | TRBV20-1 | TGCAGTGCTAGAGATTGGCGACTGACTAGCGGGAGTTCGGGCGAGCAGTACTTC | CSARDWRLTSGSSGEQYF
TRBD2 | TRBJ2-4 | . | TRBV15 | TGTGCCACCAGCAGTTTGCGGGGGACTCTAACCAAAAACATTCAGTACTTC | CATSSLRGTLTKNIQYF
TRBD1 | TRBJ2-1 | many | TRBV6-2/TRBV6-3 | TGTGCCAGCAGTTCCCCCGGACAGGGGGCGGTAGATGAGCAGTTCTTC | CASSSPGQGAVDEQFF
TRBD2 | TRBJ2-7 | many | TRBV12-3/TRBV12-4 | TGTGCCAGCAGTGCCCCTGTGAGCGGGAGCTCCTACGAGCAGTACTTC | CASSAPVSGSSYEQYF
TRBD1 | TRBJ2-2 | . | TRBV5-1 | TGCGCCAGCAGCTCGAAGACAGGGGGCAACACCGGGGAGCTGTTTTTT | CASSSKTGGNTGELFF
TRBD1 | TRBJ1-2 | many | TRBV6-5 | TGTGCCAGCAGTTACTCAGGACAGGGGGCCATCGGCTACACCTTC | CASSYSGQGAIGYTF
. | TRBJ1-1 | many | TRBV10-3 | TGTGCCATCAGCAGGGAGCAGAACACTGAAGCTTTCTTT | CAISREQNTEAFF
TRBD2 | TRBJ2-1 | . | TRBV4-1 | TGCGCCAGCAGCCAGGAACTAGCGTTAGGGTCCTACAATGAGCAGTTCTTC | CASSQELALGSYNEQFF
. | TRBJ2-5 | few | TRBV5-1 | TGCGCCAGCAGCTTGGACGGGGGGCTCAGGGAGACCCAGTACTTC | CASSLDGGLRETQYF
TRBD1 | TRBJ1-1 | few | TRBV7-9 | TGTGCCAGCAGCTTTCGGGACAGGGGAATTTCTGAAGCTTTCTTT | CASSFRDRGISEAFF
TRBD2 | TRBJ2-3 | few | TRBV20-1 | TGCAGTGCTAGCTTGTCTAGCGGGGGGCGCACAGATACGCAGTATTTT | CSASLSSGGRTDTQYF
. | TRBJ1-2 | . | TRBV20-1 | TGCTGTGCTAGACTAGATCGTGGGGGTCTCTATGGCTACACCTTC | CCARLDRGGLYGYTF
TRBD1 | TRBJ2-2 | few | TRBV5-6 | TGTGCCAGCAGCGCCCGAAAACACAGGGGCGCGAACACCGGGGAGCTGTTTTTT | CASSARKHRGANTGELFF
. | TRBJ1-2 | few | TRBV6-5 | TGTGCCAGCAGTTACTCGAGGGGTTCCCATAACTATGGCTACACCTTC | CASSYSRGSHNYGYTF
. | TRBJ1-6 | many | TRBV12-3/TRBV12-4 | TGTGCCAGCAGTTTAGCCGGTGGTTCACCCCTCCACTTT | CASSLAGGSPLHF
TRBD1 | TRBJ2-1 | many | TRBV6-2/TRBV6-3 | TGTGCCAGCATAGGACAGGGTAGCTCCTACAATGAGCAGTTCTTC | CASIGQGSSYNEQFF
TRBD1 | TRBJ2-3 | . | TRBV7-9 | TGTGCCAGCAGCCCGGACAGGGCCTTCACAGATACGCAGTATTTT | CASSPDRAFTDTQYF
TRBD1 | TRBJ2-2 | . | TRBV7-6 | TGTGCCAGCAGCCCGACAGGGGTCGGGGAGCTGTTTTTT | CASSPTGVGELFF
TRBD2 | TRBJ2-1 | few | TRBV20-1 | TGCAGTGCTAACTCGGGACTAGCGGGGGGGACAAACAATGAGCAGTTCTTC | CSANSGLAGGTNNEQFF
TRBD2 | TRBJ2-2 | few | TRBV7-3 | TGTGCCAGCAGCTTAAGCGGGGGTGGGGAGCTGTTTTTT | CASSLSGGGELFF
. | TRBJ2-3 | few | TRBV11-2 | TGTGCCAGCAGCTTAGGGGGGACTCTAACAGATACGCAGTATTTT | CASSLGGTLTDTQYF
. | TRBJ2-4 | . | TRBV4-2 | TGTGCCAGCAGCCCCGGTCCCAAAAACATTCAGTACTTC | CASSPGPKNIQYF
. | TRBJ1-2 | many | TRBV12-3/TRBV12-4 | TGTGCCAGCAGTTTACGGGCCCTCGGCTACACCTTC | CASSLRALGYTF
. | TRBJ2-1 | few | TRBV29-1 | TGCAGCGCCGTCCTAGGTCTCGGAGGGGGCGAGTTCTTC | CSAVLGLGGGEFF
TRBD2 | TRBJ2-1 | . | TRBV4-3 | TGCGCCAGCGGGTTGGGACTAGCGGGACCCAATGAGCAGTTCTTC | CASGLGLAGPNEQFF
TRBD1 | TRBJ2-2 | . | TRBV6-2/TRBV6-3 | TGTGCCAGTTACAGGGGCTACACCGGGGAGCTGTTTTTT | CASYRGYTGELFF
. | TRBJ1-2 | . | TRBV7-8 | TGTGCCAGCAGCCCCCATTTTCTCAGGGGTAACTATGGCTACACCTTC | CASSPHFLRGNYGYTF
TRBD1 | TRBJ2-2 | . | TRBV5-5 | TGTGCCAGCAGCTTGCGACAGGGTTACACCGGGGAGCTGTTTTTT | CASSLRQGYTGELFF
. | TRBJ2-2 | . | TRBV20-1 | TGCAGTGCTAAGACTAGGGCGGCCGGGGAGCTGTTTTTT | CSAKTRAAGELFF
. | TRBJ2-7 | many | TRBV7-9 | TGTGCCAGCAGCCGAGCAGAAAGCTCCTACGAGCAGTACTTC | CASSRAESSYEQYF
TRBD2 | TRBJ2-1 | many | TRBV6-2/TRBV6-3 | TGTGCCAGCAGTTACGGCGGGGGACGAGGCTACAATGAGCAGTTCTTC | CASSYGGGRGYNEQFF
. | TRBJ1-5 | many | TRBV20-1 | TGCAGTGCTAGCAAGAGGGGTCAGCCCCAGCATTTT | CSASKRGQPQHF
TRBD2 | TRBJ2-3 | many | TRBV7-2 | TGTGCCAGCAGCTTAATCCGGGGGGGCACAGATACGCAGTATTTT | CASSLIRGGTDTQYF
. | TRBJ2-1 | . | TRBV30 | TGTGCCTGGAGCGACCGGGGGGCGGATAAGAATGAGCAGTTCTTC | CAWSDRGADKNEQFF
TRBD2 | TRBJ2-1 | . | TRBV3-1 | TGTGCCACCAGCCCCCCCACTAGCGGGGGGTCCGACAATGAGCAGTTCTTC | CATSPPTSGGSDNEQFF
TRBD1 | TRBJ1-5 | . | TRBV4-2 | TGTGCCAGCAGCCATGGTCGCCCGGACAGGATCAATCAGCCCCAGCATTTT | CASSHGRPDRINQPQHF
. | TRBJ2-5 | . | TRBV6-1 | TGTGCCAGCAGTGAAGGGGGAGGGGGAGAGACCCAGTACTTC | CASSEGGGGETQYF
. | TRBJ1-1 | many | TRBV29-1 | TGCAGCGTGGGGGGTCCTGAAGCTTTCTTT | CSVGGPEAFF